The 9 T cell receptor beta chains presented below share a single source sample, sequenced in a study of spatial heterogeneity in lung cancer (dated by TCRdb to the late 2010s). Read against the paper, the sample's time point label means: sample taken at primary tumor resection. Their target antigens are unknown. Library construction relied on 5' RACE. TCRdb records NextSeq 500 as the sequencer. Starting from the raw public reads, TCRdb applied fastp trimming at Q25, assembled clones with MiXCR and retained in-frame beta chains. Every entry covers one CDR3 protein and lists the most common genes and DNA from its rows. The sample table includes roughly 9 distinct CDR3 sequences. Here is what the overall study found, with its caveats: The tumor nonsynonymous mutation count correlated with the number of expanded alpha and beta TCRs within the tumor.

The source material was lung tumor tissue, sampled at surgery. Receptor source: a female donor with early-stage non-small cell lung cancer.

About this clonotype itself: This beta chain slipped into a library made for alpha chains as a stray read, so its size is not meaningful. CDR3 residues: CASRLSGETQYF. The CDR3 nucleotides read TGTGCCAGTAGACTCTCAGGGGAGACCCAGTACTTC. The V gene is TRBV19, the J gene TRBJ2-5; possibly TRBD1 for D (5 bases). Trimming shortened V by 6 bases and J by 5 bases, and 10 bases separated the two germline ends. Germline lookup yields CDR1 LNHDA and CDR2 SQIVND (reference sequence). This CDR3 region has 12 residues.

Notes on this clonotype: A library prepared for alpha chains yielded this beta chain as an off-target read; its size is of little meaning. This chain uses TRBV12-3 or TRBV12-4 with TRBJ1-5; D remains ambiguous. The CDR3 length is 13 residues. Trimming removed 5 bases from V and 6 bases from J, with 11 bases in between. CDR3 loop: CASSPLTVQPQHF. In DNA form, the CDR3 reads TGTGCCAGCAGTCCCCTAACGGTTCAGCCCCAGCATTTT.

This clonotype occurred a few times. This beta chain slipped into a library made for alpha chains as a stray read, so its size is not meaningful. J is TRBJ2-1 and V is TRBV4-3; 10 bases line up with TRBD2. With V trimmed by 5 bases and J by 8 bases, 9 bases remained unmatched. CDR1 and CDR2 (germline): LGHNA, YSLEER. The CDR3 runs 15 residues. The CDR3: CASSNSGGSWDEQFF. The CDR3 nucleotides read TGCGCCAGCAGCAATAGCGGGGGGTCCTGGGATGAGCAGTTCTTC.

This clonotype was seen a few times. A library made for alpha chains picked up this beta chain off target, so its size means little. The chain joins TRBV11-2 to TRBJ2-7, with D possibly called TRBD1 or TRBD2 (6 bases each). V lost 1 base, J lost 0 bases, and 7 bases lay in between. The CDR3 is 14 residues long. The germline CDR1 and CDR2 sequences are SGHAT and FQNNGV. The CDR3 bases are TGTGCCAGCAGCTTAGGGGGGGCCTCCTACGAGCAGTACTTC. Amino acids: CASSLGGASYEQYF.

As regards this clonotype: The library was designed around alpha chains, so this beta chain is a stray read whose abundance carries little weight. The V and J genes are TRBV2 and TRBJ2-7; tentatively, D is TRBD1 or TRBD2 (5 bases each). This CDR3 region has 13 residues. The V gene's germline CDR1 is SNHLY and CDR2 FYNNEI. The V gene lost 11 bases and the J gene lost 2 bases, with 16 bases spanning the gap. CDR3 bases: TGTGCCTGGGGGAGAGGTACAACCTACGAGCAGTACTTC. It translates to CAWGRGTTYEQYF.

In the case of this clonotype: This beta chain slipped into a library made for alpha chains as a stray read, so its size is not meaningful. The J gene is TRBJ1-2, the V gene TRBV6-5; a possible D gene is TRBD1 (6 bases). CDR3 size: 14 residues. The V and J ends lost 6 bases and 4 bases respectively, with 15 bases between them. Germline V gene sequence: CDR1 MNHEY, CDR2 SVGAGI. The CDR3 loop reads CASSQNREGYGYTF. The CDR3 coding sequence is TGTGCCAGCAGCCAGAACAGGGAAGGCTATGGCTACACCTTC.

Turning to this clonotype: The size of this beta chain means little, since it is a stray read in a library made for alpha chains. This chain uses TRBV7-9 with TRBJ2-3; 7 nucleotides agree with TRBD2. CDR3 size: 13 residues. Germline assignment: CDR1 SEHNR and CDR2 FQNEAQ (reference sequence). CDR3 nucleotides: TGTGCGAGGAGCGCGGGGGATACAGATACGCAGTATTTT. It translates to CARSAGDTDTQYF. Together with reference TRBV7-9 and TRBJ2-3, the CDR3 gives the full variable domain: DTGVSQNPRHKITKRGQNVTFRCDPISEHNRLYWYRQTLGQGPEFLTYFQNEAQLEKSRLLSDRFSAERPKGSFSTLEIQRTEQGDSAMYLCARSAGDTDTQYFGPGTRLTVL.

Note on this clonotype: The library was built for alpha chains, so this beta chain is an off-target read and its size means little. V and J are TRBV19 and TRBJ1-5, with D unresolved. The germline CDR1 and CDR2 sequences are LNHDA and SQIVND (reference sequence). The CDR3 is 13 residues long. V was cut by 3 bases and J by 7 bases, with 10 bases left in between. As DNA, the CDR3 is TGTGCCAGTAGTATTTCTGTAGGGCAGCCCCAGCATTTT. This gives the protein CASSISVGQPQHF.

This clonotype counts as hyperexpanded (1% or more). This beta chain is off target for a library built for alpha chains, so its abundance means little. The chain joins TRBV27 to TRBJ2-7; perhaps TRBD1 as D (5 bases). The CDR3 contains 14 residues. Trimming cost V 0 bases and J 0 bases, with 6 bases left between them. Germline lookup yields CDR1 MNHEY and CDR2 SMNVEV (reference sequence). The chain's CDR3 is CASSLSTASYEQYF. CDR3 DNA: TGTGCCAGCAGTTTATCGACAGCCTCCTACGAGCAGTACTTC.